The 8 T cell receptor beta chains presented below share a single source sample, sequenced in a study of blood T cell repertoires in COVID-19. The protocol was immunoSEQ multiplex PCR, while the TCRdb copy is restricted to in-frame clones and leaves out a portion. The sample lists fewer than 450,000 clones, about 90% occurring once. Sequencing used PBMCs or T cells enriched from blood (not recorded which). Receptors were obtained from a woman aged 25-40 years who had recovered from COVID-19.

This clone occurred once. As DNA, the CDR3 is TGTGCCAGTAGTATGGGGGCCCGGGCGTCATCTGGAAACACCATATATTTT. It codes for CASSMGARASSGNTIYF. The chain employs TRBV19 and TRBJ1-3; tentatively, D is TRBD1 (6 bases). CDR3 length equals 17 residues. The germline V gene encodes CDR1 LNHDA and CDR2 SQIVND (reference sequence). V lost 3 bases and J 1 base, leaving 16 bases between the germline ends.

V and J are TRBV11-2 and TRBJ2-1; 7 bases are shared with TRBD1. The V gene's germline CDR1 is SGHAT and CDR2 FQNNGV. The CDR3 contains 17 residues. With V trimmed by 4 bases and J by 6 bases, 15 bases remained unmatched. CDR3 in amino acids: CASSSRDSWASLNEQFF. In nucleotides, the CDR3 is TGTGCCAGCAGCTCAAGGGACAGCTGGGCATCCCTCAATGAGCAGTTCTTC.

CDR3 sequence reads: CASSITGANNNEQFF. The DNA for the CDR3 is TGTGCCAGTAGTATAACAGGGGCTAATAACAATGAGCAGTTCTTC. This chain connects TRBV19 to TRBJ2-1; 7 nucleotides match TRBD1. The V gene's germline CDR1 is LNHDA and CDR2 SQIVND (reference sequence). This CDR3 region has 15 residues. The V segment lost 2 bases and the J segment 5 bases; nucleotides outside the gene matches: 6.

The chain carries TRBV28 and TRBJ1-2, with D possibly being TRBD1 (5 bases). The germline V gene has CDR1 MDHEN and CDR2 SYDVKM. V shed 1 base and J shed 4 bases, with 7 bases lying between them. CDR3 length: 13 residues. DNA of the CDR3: TGTGCCAGCAGTTTATTGGGGGGCTATGGCTACACCTTC. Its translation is CASSLLGGYGYTF.

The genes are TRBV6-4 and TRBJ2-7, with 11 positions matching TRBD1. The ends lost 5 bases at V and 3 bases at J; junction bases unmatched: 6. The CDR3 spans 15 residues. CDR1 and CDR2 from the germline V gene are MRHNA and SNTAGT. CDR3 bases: TGTGCCAGCAGTCTCGGACAGGGGGCCAACTACGAGCAGTACTTC. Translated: CASSLGQGANYEQYF.

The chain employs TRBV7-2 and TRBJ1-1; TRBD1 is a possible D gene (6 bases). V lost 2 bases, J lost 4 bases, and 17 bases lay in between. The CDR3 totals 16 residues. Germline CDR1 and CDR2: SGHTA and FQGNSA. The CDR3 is CASSLWAGDLGTEAFF. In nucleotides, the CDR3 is TGTGCCAGCAGCTTATGGGCAGGGGACCTCGGCACTGAAGCTTTCTTT.

CDR3 nucleotide sequence: TGTGCCAGCAGCTCGGGGGGGTACCGCTCCTACGAGCAGTACTTC. It yields the protein CASSSGGYRSYEQYF. The rearrangement uses TRBV28 and TRBJ2-7; 8 positions agree with TRBD2. In germline, CDR1 is MDHEN, CDR2 SYDVKM. The CDR3 consists of 15 residues. Trimming removed 6 bases from V and 0 bases from J; junction bases left unmatched: 7.

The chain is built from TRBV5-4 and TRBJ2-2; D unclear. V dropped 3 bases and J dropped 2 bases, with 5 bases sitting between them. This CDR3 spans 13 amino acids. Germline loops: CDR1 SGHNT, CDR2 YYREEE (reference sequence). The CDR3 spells CASSSSNTGELFF. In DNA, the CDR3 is TGTGCCAGCAGCTCCAGTAACACCGGGGAGCTGTTTTTT. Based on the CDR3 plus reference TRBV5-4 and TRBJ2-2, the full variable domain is ETGVTQSPTHLIKTRGQQVTLRCSSQSGHNTVSWYQQALGQGPQFIFQYYREEENGRGNFPPRFSGLQFPNYSSELNVNALELDDSALYLCASSSSNTGELFFGEGSRLTVL.